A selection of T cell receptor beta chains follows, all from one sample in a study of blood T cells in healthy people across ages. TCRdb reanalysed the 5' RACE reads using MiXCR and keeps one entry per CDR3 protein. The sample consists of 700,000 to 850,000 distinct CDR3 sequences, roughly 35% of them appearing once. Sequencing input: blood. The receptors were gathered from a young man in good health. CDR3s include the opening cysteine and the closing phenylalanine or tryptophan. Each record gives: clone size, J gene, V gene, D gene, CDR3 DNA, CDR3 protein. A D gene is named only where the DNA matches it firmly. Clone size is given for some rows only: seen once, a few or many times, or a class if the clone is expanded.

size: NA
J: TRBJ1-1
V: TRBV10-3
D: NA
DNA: TGTGCCATCAGTGAAAACTTGAACACTGAAGCTTTCTTT
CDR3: CAISENLNTEAFF

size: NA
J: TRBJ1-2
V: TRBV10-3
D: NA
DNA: TGTGCCATCAGTGAGTCGACCCAGCGCTATGGCTACACCTTC
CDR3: CAISESTQRYGYTF

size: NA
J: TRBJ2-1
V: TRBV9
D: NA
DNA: TGTGCCAGCAGCGTAGTACCAGGCAACAATGAGCAGTTCTTC
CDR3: CASSVVPGNNEQFF

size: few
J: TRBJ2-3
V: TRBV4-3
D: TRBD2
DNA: TGCGCCAGCAGCCAAGATTTGAGCGGGGGCAGCACAGATACGCAGTATTTT
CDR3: CASSQDLSGGSTDTQYF

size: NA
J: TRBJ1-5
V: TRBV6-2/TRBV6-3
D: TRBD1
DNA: TGTGCCAGCAGTTACACCCCCGGGACAGGGGGCAATCAGCCCAAGCATTTT
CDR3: CASSYTPGTGGNQPKHF

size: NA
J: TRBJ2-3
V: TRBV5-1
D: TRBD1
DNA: TGCGCCAGCAGCCAGAAGACAGGGCCAGATACGCAGTATTTT
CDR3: CASSQKTGPDTQYF

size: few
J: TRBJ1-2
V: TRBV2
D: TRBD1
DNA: TGTGCCAGCAGCTACAGGGGTCGTGGCTACACCTTC
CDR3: CASSYRGRGYTF

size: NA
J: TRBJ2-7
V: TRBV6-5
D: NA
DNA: TGTGCCGGCAGGTCCCCGGCGGCCTACGAGCAGTACTTC
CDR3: CAGRSPAAYEQYF

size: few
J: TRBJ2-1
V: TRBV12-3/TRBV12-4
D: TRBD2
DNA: TGTGCCAGCAGTACAACTAGCGGGGGATACAATGAGCAGTTCTTC
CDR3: CASSTTSGGYNEQFF

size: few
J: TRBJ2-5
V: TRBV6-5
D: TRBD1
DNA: TGTGCCAGCAGGTCTCTGGACAGGGCAAAAGAGACCCAGTACTTC
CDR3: CASRSLDRAKETQYF

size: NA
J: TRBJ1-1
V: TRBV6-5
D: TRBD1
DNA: TGTGCCAGCAGGGCAGGGGGCGGCGGGCTGACTGAAGCTTTCTTT
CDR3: CASRAGGGGLTEAFF

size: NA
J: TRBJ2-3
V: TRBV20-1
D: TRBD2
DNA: TGCAGTGCGGAGAGCGGACTAGCGAGGGAAGGGACGCAGTATTTT
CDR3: CSAESGLAREGTQYF

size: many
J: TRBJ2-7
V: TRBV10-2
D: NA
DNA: TGCGCCAGCAGTGAGGCACAGACTAACTACGAGCAGTACTTC
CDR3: CASSEAQTNYEQYF

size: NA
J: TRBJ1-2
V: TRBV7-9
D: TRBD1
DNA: TGTGCCAGCAGCTTAGGCCCCGGCGGACAGGGGGCTGATGGCTACACCTTC
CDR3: CASSLGPGGQGADGYTF

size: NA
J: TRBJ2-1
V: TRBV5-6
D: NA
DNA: TGTGCCAGCAGCTTGATTGAGGACTCCTACGATGAGCAGTTCTTC
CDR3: CASSLIEDSYDEQFF

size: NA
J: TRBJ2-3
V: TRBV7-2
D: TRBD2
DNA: TGTGCCAGCAGCTTAGGAGCTAGCGGGGGTTTCACAGATACGCAGTATTTT
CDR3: CASSLGASGGFTDTQYF

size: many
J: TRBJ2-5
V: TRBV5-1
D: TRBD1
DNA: TGCGCCAGCAGCTTGAGGACAGGGGTGAATCAGACCCAGTACTTC
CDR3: CASSLRTGVNQTQYF

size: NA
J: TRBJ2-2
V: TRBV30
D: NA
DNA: TGTGCCTGGCGGGCCGCCGGGGAGCTGTTTTTT
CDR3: CAWRAAGELFF

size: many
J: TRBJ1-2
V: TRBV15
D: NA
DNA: TGTGCCACCAGCAGAGCCTCAGACGGATCATTCTTAGGCTACACCTTC
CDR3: CATSRASDGSFLGYTF

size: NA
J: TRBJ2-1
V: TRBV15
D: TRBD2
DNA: TGTGCCACCACCCCGACCCCCGGGACTAGCGGGGATTTAGAGCAGTTCTTC
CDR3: CATTPTPGTSGDLEQFF

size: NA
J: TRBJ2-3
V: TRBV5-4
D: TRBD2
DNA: TGTGCCAGCAGCTTGCTAACCCGACCGGGACTAGCGCACCACAAGGCAGGTACGCAGTATTTT
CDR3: CASSLLTRPGLAHHKAGTQYF

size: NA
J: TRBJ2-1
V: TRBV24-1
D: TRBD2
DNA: TGTGCCACCAGTGATCGACGACGGGAGGCTGTGAGTTACAATGAGCAGTTCTTC
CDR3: CATSDRRREAVSYNEQFF

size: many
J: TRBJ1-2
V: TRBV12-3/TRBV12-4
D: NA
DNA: TGTGCCAGCAGTTTCTGGCAGGGACTTAACTATGGCTACACCTTC
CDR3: CASSFWQGLNYGYTF

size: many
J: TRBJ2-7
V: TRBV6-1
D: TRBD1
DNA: TGTGCCAGCAGTGAAGCTGGACAGGGAACGGGTTGGAGTCCGATATACGAGCAGTACTTC
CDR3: CASSEAGQGTGWSPIYEQYF

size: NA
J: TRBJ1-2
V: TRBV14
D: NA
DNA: TGTGCCAGCAGCCAAGTAAAGCTGGGCTACTATGGCTACACCTTC
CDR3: CASSQVKLGYYGYTF

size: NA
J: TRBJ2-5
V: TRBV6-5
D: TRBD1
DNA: TGTGCCAGCAGTACCCGGGACAGCCCGTACCAAGAGACCCAGTACTTC
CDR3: CASSTRDSPYQETQYF

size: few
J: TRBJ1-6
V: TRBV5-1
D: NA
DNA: TGCGCCAGCAGCGCCGCAGGGAATTCACCCCTCCACTTT
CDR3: CASSAAGNSPLHF

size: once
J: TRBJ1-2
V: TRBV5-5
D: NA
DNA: TGTGCCAGCAGCTTGAGACCGGGAGATGGCTACACCTTC
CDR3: CASSLRPGDGYTF

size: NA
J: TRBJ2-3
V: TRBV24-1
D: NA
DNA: TGTGCCACCAGTGACCCCCGCCCAGGGGGCACAGATACGCAGTATTTT
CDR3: CATSDPRPGGTDTQYF

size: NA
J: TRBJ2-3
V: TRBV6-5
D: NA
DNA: TGTGCCAGCAGTTCCACCCCAGGGGTAGGGACAGATACGCAGTATTTT
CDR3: CASSSTPGVGTDTQYF

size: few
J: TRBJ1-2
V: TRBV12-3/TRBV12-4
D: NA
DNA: TGTGCCAGCAGTTTACAGGGTTACTACACCTTC
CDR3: CASSLQGYYTF

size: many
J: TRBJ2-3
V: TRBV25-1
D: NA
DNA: TGTGCCAGCAGTTCAAGGAACCGCCAGACAGATACGCAGTATTTT
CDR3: CASSSRNRQTDTQYF

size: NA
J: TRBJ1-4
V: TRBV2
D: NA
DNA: TGTGCCAGCACCTCTCAGGGTCTGGGGGAAAAACTGTTTTTT
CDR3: CASTSQGLGEKLFF

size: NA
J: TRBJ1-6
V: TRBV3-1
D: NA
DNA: TGTGCCAGCAGCCTCGGGGGGGAAGACTATAATTCACCCCTCCACTTT
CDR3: CASSLGGEDYNSPLHF

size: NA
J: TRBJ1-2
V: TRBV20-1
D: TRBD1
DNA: TGCAGTGCTAGAGATCTTCGCAGGGGGATCGACACCTTC
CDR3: CSARDLRRGIDTF

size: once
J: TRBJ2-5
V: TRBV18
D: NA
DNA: TGTGCCAGCCCCGCCAACCAGGGGTACCAAGAGACCCAGTACTTC
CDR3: CASPANQGYQETQYF

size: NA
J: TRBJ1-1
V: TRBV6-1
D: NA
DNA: TGTGCCAGCAGTGGAGGGGCCGTGAACACTGAAGCTTTCTTT
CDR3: CASSGGAVNTEAFF

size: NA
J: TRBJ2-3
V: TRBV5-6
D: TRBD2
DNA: TGTGCCAGCAGCCGCGGTCGGGGGGACGCAGATACGCAGTATTTT
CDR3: CASSRGRGDADTQYF

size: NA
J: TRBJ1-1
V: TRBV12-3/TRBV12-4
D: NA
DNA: TGTGCCAGCAGTTTAAGTGAGGTGAACACTGAAGCTTTCTTT
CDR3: CASSLSEVNTEAFF

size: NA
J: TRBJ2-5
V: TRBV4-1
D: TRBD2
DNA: TGCGCCAGCAGCCAAGTTGTTGGGGTGATTCGGGCTAGCGGGGAGGAGGAGACCCAGTACTTC
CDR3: CASSQVVGVIRASGEEETQYF

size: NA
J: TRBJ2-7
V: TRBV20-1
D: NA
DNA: TGCAGTGCTAGAGTGTACGTGGGATACGAGCAGTACTTC
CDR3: CSARVYVGYEQYF